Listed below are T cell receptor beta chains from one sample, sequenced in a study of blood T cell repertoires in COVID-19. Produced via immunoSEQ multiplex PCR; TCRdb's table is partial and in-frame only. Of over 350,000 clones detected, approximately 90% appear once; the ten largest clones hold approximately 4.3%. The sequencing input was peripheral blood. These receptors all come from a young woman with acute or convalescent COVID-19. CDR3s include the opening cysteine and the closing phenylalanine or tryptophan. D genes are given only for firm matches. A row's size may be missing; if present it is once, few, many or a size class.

cdr3_aa: CASLTRLPDTQYF
cdr3_nt: TGTGCCAGCTTAACCAGACTACCAGATACGCAGTATTTT
d_call: -
clone_size: once
v_call: TRBV18
j_call: TRBJ2-3

cdr3_aa: CASSLEGSNTEAFF
cdr3_nt: TGCGCCAGCAGCTTAGAGGGATCGAACACTGAAGCTTTCTTT
d_call: -
clone_size: -
v_call: TRBV5-1
j_call: TRBJ1-1

cdr3_aa: CASREGLVIYEQYF
cdr3_nt: TGCGCCAGCAGGGAGGGACTAGTAATCTACGAGCAGTACTTC
d_call: TRBD2
clone_size: -
v_call: TRBV5-1
j_call: TRBJ2-7

cdr3_aa: CASSHAGQGASYEQYF
cdr3_nt: TGTGCCAGCAGCCACGCTGGACAGGGCGCCTCCTACGAGCAGTACTTC
d_call: TRBD1
clone_size: -
v_call: TRBV3-1/TRBV3-2
j_call: TRBJ2-7

cdr3_aa: CASGNSGGTGELFF
cdr3_nt: TGTGCTAGTGGAAATAGCGGGGGGACCGGGGAGCTGTTTTTT
d_call: TRBD2
clone_size: -
v_call: TRBV12-5
j_call: TRBJ2-2

cdr3_aa: CSVIRTGRSNTEAFF
cdr3_nt: TGCAGCGTTATCAGGACAGGGAGATCGAACACTGAAGCTTTCTTT
d_call: TRBD1
clone_size: -
v_call: TRBV29-1
j_call: TRBJ1-1

cdr3_aa: CASSLGGQGYSPLHF
cdr3_nt: TGTGCCAGCAGTTTAGGCGGACAGGGTTATTCACCCCTCCACTTT
d_call: TRBD1
clone_size: -
v_call: TRBV28
j_call: TRBJ1-6

cdr3_aa: CASSVITGGRDYGYTF
cdr3_nt: TGTGCCAGCAGCGTAATCACAGGGGGTCGGGACTATGGCTACACCTTC
d_call: TRBD1
clone_size: -
v_call: TRBV7-9
j_call: TRBJ1-2

cdr3_aa: CASSRGSNQPQHF
cdr3_nt: TGTGCCAGCAGTCGGGGTAGCAATCAGCCCCAGCATTTT
d_call: -
clone_size: -
v_call: TRBV2
j_call: TRBJ1-5

cdr3_aa: CASSFVEYEQYF
cdr3_nt: TGTGCCAGCAGCTTTGTCGAGTACGAGCAGTACTTC
d_call: -
clone_size: -
v_call: TRBV7-9
j_call: TRBJ2-7

cdr3_aa: CASSQESSGFGDTQYF
cdr3_nt: TGTGCCAGCAGCCAAGAATCTAGCGGTTTTGGAGATACGCAGTATTTT
d_call: TRBD2
clone_size: -
v_call: TRBV3-1/TRBV3-2
j_call: TRBJ2-3

cdr3_aa: CASSPTSGVHQETQYF
cdr3_nt: TGCGCCAGCAGCCCAACTAGCGGAGTTCATCAAGAGACCCAGTACTTC
d_call: TRBD2
clone_size: -
v_call: TRBV4-1
j_call: TRBJ2-5

cdr3_aa: CASSFGGRGTEAFF
cdr3_nt: TGCGCCAGCAGCTTCGGGGGTAGGGGCACTGAAGCTTTCTTT
d_call: -
clone_size: -
v_call: TRBV5-1
j_call: TRBJ1-1

cdr3_aa: CAVLSTDTQYF
cdr3_nt: TGTGCCGTACTTAGCACAGATACGCAGTATTTT
d_call: -
clone_size: -
v_call: TRBV27
j_call: TRBJ2-3

cdr3_aa: CASSYPGYGNQPQHF
cdr3_nt: TGTGCCAGCAGTTACCCAGGGTACGGCAATCAGCCCCAGCATTTT
d_call: -
clone_size: -
v_call: TRBV6-6
j_call: TRBJ1-5